This T cell receptor (beta chain) was recorded in a study of shared clonotypes between healthy human individuals. Repertoires were generated with immunoSEQ multiplex PCR, while TCRdb's copy carries only in-frame clones and drops some. Of around 1.1 million clones detected, around 77% appear once; the ten largest clones hold 0.85% to 1%. Each sample came from a Caucasian adult donor living in Nashville, Tennessee. A CD45RA-negative memory subset and a CD45RA+ naive subset were separated from the CD4+ cells. CDR1 SGHRS and CDR2 YFSETQ come from the germline V gene. Trimming pared 0 bases from V and 6 bases from J, leaving 13 bases between. The length of the CDR3 is 15 residues.

The sequence was obtained from a man aged 18 to 30 in good health. Some clones in this sample may be carry-over from other donors' samples. Sample: memory CD4+ T cells from PBMCs. Subset described: CD45RA-negative fraction. The rearrangement joins TRBV5-1 to TRBJ1-5, with a weak D call TRBD1 (6 bases). The CDR3 DNA follows: TGCGCCAGCAGCTTGGGGGCAGGGGAATCTCAGCCCCAGCATTTT. This translates into CASSLGAGESQPQHF.